This TCR beta chain was captured by sequencing in a study of blood T cell repertoires in COVID-19. As for the study in general: T cells, B-cell-depleted T cells, or PBMCs supplied cDNA or gDNA.

Patients at the Seattle site were enrolled during active infection and followed longitudinally. Germline V lookup: CDR1 WSHSY, CDR2 SAAADI. V was pared by 5 bases and J by 8 bases, with 13 bases between. The CDR3 runs to 14 residues. Study processing details: Amplified reference gene primers provided the basis for estimating nucleated cell counts. The repertoire was sequenced with immunoSEQ multiplex PCR; TCRdb's copy has only in-frame clones and lacks some. The V and J calls and the clone size are those of that table, but D and trimming were determined from the DNA. The repertoire holds roughly 190,000 clones, with roughly four fifths as singletons.

The rearrangement links TRBV10-2 to TRBJ1-6; D unresolved. Sequencing was carried out using peripheral blood. The sequence was collected from a woman between 35 and 50 years old with COVID-19, enrolled during active disease. The CDR3 protein is CASSFRTKDSPLHF. The CDR3 DNA sequence: TGCGCCAGCAGTTTTAGAACGAAAGATTCACCCCTCCACTTT.